The sequence of this TCR beta chain was determined in a study of CD4 T cells in relation to SARS-CoV-2 and coronaviruses (dated by TCRdb to 2020 to 2023). About the investigation overall: In the ViraFEST assay, PBMCs were cultured with antigen for 9 to 10 days, after which TCR beta CDR3s were sequenced to identify clonal expansions specific to the antigen. The negative reference condition was either a culture with an HIV-1 Nef peptide pool or a culture with no peptide. Shared crossreactive spike epitopes were mapped to their HLA restriction using patient-derived lymphoblastoid cell lines. At the level of individual TCR clonotypes, the study evaluated whether memory CD4+ T cells crossreact between the spike proteins of SARS-CoV-2 and those of common cold coronaviruses. The Adaptive Biotechnologies TCR-sequencing kit was used to sequence samples from a few pre-COVID donors and the naive versus memory experiments, whereas other data were Illumina-based. For other donors in the study, expansion assays were sequenced with a different, Illumina-based TCR-beta assay. What the research found in general, with its limitations: Because the crossreactivity analysis focused on spike protein, crossreactivity against other viral proteins was not assessed. The study was constrained by small numbers of patients and of tested TCRs. Pre-pandemic and post-infection samples were not both contributed by any donor, so tracing of the source of pre-existing responses was limited. Significantly weaker SARS-CoV-2-driven expansion was shown by crossreactive clones than by monoreactive clones, consistent with antigenic imprinting. In roughly 65% of donors, memory CD4+ clonotypes turned up that crossrecognized SARS-CoV-2 and at least one common cold coronavirus spike.

CD4+ T cells from unexposed donors were collected before the COVID-19 pandemic (2011-2018). Following 10 days of culture, the EasySep CD4+ T cell isolation kit was used to isolate CD4+ T cells. As cell numbers permitted, CD4+ T cells from unexposed donors were tested for reactivity to SARS-CoV-2 S and N and to four common cold coronavirus spike pools. Each well held more than 1.5 million PBMCs cultured in IMDM containing approximately 5.4% human AB serum and approximately 9.6 IU/ml IL-2. Half of the culture medium was replaced with fresh IL-2-containing medium on days 3 and 7. In general, every peptide culture condition was set up in three replicate wells. The leukapheresis product used for the unexposed donors was purchased from a commercial source. Ficoll-Paque PLUS gradient centrifugation was used to isolate PBMCs from either whole blood or leukapheresis product. PBMCs were either cryopreserved at -140 degrees C or used fresh in the expansion assay. The QIAamp Micro DNA Kit was used to extract genomic DNA from the CD4+ T cells.

Inclusive of the bounding cysteine and phenylalanine, the CDR3 is 16 residues long. Only the CDR3 portion is preserved as DNA: 48 bases, with reading frame beginning at the first base. Based on the germline V gene, the CDR1 and CDR2 sequences are SGHRS and YFSETQ. For this chain, trimming is 4 bases at the V end and 3 bases at the J end, and the number of junction bases without a gene match is 7. In regard to this clone: The antigen it binds to is not known. No base qualities exist here, and no much larger clone lies one base off it.

The library was obtained by the immunoSEQ multiplex PCR assay. Per the source publication's procedure: During preprocessing, nonproductive sequences were discarded, as were any CDR3s that did not begin with C, did not end with F or W, or were shorter than 7 amino acids. The MANAFEST web app was used to call antigen-specific clonotypes on the basis of expansion compared with the reference and with other culture wells. A clone counted as positive if significantly expanded in 2 of 3 replicate wells versus the reference culture at FDR below 0.05. A further requirement for positive clones was significant expansion compared with all other tandem wells, along with an odds ratio above 5. After three terminal residues were trimmed from each end, CDR3 homology was quantified as pairwise Levenshtein distance using the stringdist R package. In its TCRdb copy, this immuneACCESS table keeps in-frame sequences only and misses some clones. Where compared with another copy, unresolved V genes explain less than half of these, and the others have no known cause. V and J calls and clone size are given by that table; D and trimming were obtained from the DNA. The sample data list 10,000 to 13,000 clones, and about 79% of these were observed just once. The ten largest make up over 25% of the sample.

Sequencing used CD4+ T cells from PBMCs, cultured in vitro. Here the chain combines TRBV5-1 and TRBJ2-3, and 11 junctional nucleotides match TRBD2. The clonotype comes from a human donor in good health. The DNA sequence reads TGCGCCAGCAGCCCCGGGACTAGCGGAGAGACAGATACGCAGTATTTT. Protein translation: CASSPGTSGETDTQYF.